Sequencing of this T cell receptor (beta chain) was carried out in a study of cytomegalovirus exposure and HLA in healthy donors. The V segment lost 3 bases and the J segment 9 bases; nucleotides outside the gene matches: 6. The germline V gene has CDR1 SQVTM and CDR2 ANQGSEA. The CDR3 has 14 residues. Findings of the study overall: Upon later analysis, TCR association rates were observed to vary by HLA locus, being highest for DRB1 and lowest for HLA-C. As was reported, the HLA-A and HLA-B alleles of most subjects were accurately predicted from TCR beta sequences. Common viral pathogens seemed to be connected with several of the most significant clusters, according to a later analysis.

The PCR had 60 Vbeta and 13 Jbeta primers. TCRdb's copy holds only in-frame clones and misses some; the assay was immunoSEQ multiplex PCR. The sample contains more than 130,000 clones, around 76% of which appear only once. As concerns this clone: Its antigen is not known.

This sequence joins TRBV29-1 and TRBJ2-1, with 12 bases fitting TRBD2. This clonotype originated in a man younger than 35 in good health and CMV-seronegative. Input material: PBMCs. The CDR3 nucleotides are TGCAGCGTTGAGTCTAGCGGGAGGGTGCTTGAGCAGTTCTTC. It codes for CSVESSGRVLEQFF.